Shown below are 14 T cell receptor beta chains from a single sample sequenced in a study of blood T cell repertoires in COVID-19. Sequencing used immunoSEQ multiplex PCR; TCRdb keeps in-frame clones, though not all of them. The profile shows tens of thousands of clones, roughly 90% of them singletons. The sequenced sample consisted of peripheral blood. The receptors were gathered from a human donor in a cohort sampled during active COVID-19.

This chain joins TRBV7-9 and TRBJ1-1; TRBD1 is a possible D gene (6 bases). The CDR3 runs 16 residues. V was clipped by 3 bases and J by 1 base, with 15 bases between them. Germline values: CDR1 SEHNR, CDR2 FQNEAQ (reference sequence). This CDR3 reads CASSLSTHRANTEAFF. The CDR3 DNA follows: TGTGCCAGCAGCTTGTCCACCCACAGGGCGAACACTGAAGCTTTCTTT.

The genes are TRBV6-6 and TRBJ1-3; D is perhaps TRBD1 (5 bases). V lost 5 bases and J 3 bases, leaving 8 bases between the germline ends. The CDR3 is 13 amino acids. Germline CDR1 MNHNY, CDR2 SVGAGI (reference sequence). The CDR3 bases are TGTGCCAGCAGTGGGACTCTTGGAAACACCATATATTTT. Translation: CASSGTLGNTIYF.

This chain joins TRBV5-4 and TRBJ1-4; 7 bases agree with TRBD1. The CDR3 consists of 14 residues. With V trimmed by 3 bases and J by 8 bases, 7 bases remained unmatched. CDR1 SGHNT and CDR2 YYREEE come from the germline V gene (reference sequence). The CDR3 here is CASSSRGLGEKLFF. CDR3 in DNA: TGTGCCAGCAGCTCGAGGGGGCTGGGGGAAAAACTGTTTTTT.

Here the CDR3 DNA reads TGTGCCAGCAGACCAGCAGGGGAGCTCTTAGGTGGCTACACCTTC. Its protein product is CASRPAGELLGGYTF. The V gene is TRBV6-6, the J gene TRBJ1-2; TRBD1 might be the D (6 bases). The V end lost 6 bases, the J end lost 7 bases, and 21 bases lay between the germline ends. The CDR3 runs 15 residues. CDR1 and CDR2 (germline): MNHNY, SVGAGI (reference sequence).

This rearrangement joins TRBV9 to TRBJ1-1; possible D gene TRBD1, 6 bases. V was trimmed by 3 bases and J by 5 bases, leaving 17 bases between them. Germline-derived CDR1 and CDR2 are SGDLS and YYNGEE. This CDR3 has 15 amino acids. In nucleotides, the CDR3 is TGTGCCAGCAGCGCGCCCCCAAGGGGGGGGACTGAAGCTTTCTTT. This translates into CASSAPPRGGTEAFF.

The CDR3 reads CASSPGQGVYGYTF. The CDR3 DNA reads as TGCGCCAGCAGCCCTGGACAGGGAGTCTATGGCTACACCTTC. The genes are TRBV5-1 and TRBJ1-2; 8 bases line up with TRBD1. J gave up 4 bases and V 4 bases, and 6 bases lay outside the gene matches. Germline loops: CDR1 SGHRS, CDR2 YFSETQ. The CDR3 runs to 14 residues. The complete variable domain, with remaining parts taken from reference TRBV5-1 and TRBJ1-2, reads KAGVTQTPRYLIKTRGQQVTLSCSPISGHRSVSWYQQTPGQGLQFLFEYFSETQRNKGNFPGRFSGRQFSNSRSEMNVSTLELGDSALYLCASSPGQGVYGYTFGSGTRLTVV.

The rearrangement links TRBV6-1 to TRBJ2-7; D may be TRBD2 (5 bases). V dropped 1 base and J dropped 4 bases, with 14 bases sitting between them. The CDR3 is 15 amino acids. Germline values: CDR1 MNHNS, CDR2 SASEGT. The CDR3 DNA sequence: TGTGCCAGCAGTGAAGTAGAGGATCCGGGGTACGAGCAGTACTTC. It specifies CASSEVEDPGYEQYF.

This chain connects TRBV5-4 to TRBJ2-7, with 12 bases aligning to TRBD1. The junction had 6 bases not matched to a gene; V was cut back by 4 bases and J by 7 bases. This CDR3 contains 14 residues. Per the germline V gene, CDR1 is SGHNT and CDR2 is YYREEE (reference sequence). CDR3 DNA: TGTGCCAGCAGCCCCCGGGACAGGGGGCGAGAGCAGTACTTC. It is translated as CASSPRDRGREQYF. The complete variable domain, with remaining parts taken from reference TRBV5-4 and TRBJ2-7, reads ETGVTQSPTHLIKTRGQQVTLRCSSQSGHNTVSWYQQALGQGPQFIFQYYREEENGRGNFPPRFSGLQFPNYSSELNVNALELDDSALYLCASSPRDRGREQYFGPGTRLTVT.

The gene calls are TRBV5-1 and TRBJ2-6; a possible D gene is TRBD2 (5 bases). V lost 0 bases to trimming and J lost 0 bases, with 13 bases between them. CDR3 size: 18 residues. CDR1 is SGHRS and CDR2 is YFSETQ in the germline V gene. The CDR3 sequence: CASSLEGAPSSGANVLTF. In nucleotides, the CDR3 is TGCGCCAGCAGCTTGGAGGGAGCCCCCTCCTCTGGGGCCAACGTCCTGACTTTC.

This clone was observed a few times. The V and J genes are TRBV16 and TRBJ2-7; 7 bases are shared with TRBD1. CDR1 is KGHSY and CDR2 is FQNENV in the germline V gene. The junction had 3 bases not matched to a gene; V was cut back by 2 bases and J by 2 bases. The CDR3 has 14 amino acids. CDR3 DNA: TGTGCCAGCAGCCAAGGGACAGCTACCTACGAGCAGTACTTC. Translation: CASSQGTATYEQYF.

The rearrangement links TRBV19 to TRBJ1-6; TRBD1 might be the D (5 bases). The CDR3 totals 13 residues. The germline V and J ends were trimmed by 4 bases and 7 bases, with 8 bases remaining between them. The germline CDR1 and CDR2 sequences are LNHDA and SQIVND (reference sequence). The CDR3 bases are TGTGCCAGTAGTACGACAGTCAATTCACCCCTCCACTTT. It yields the protein CASSTTVNSPLHF. Variable domain in full (rest from reference TRBV19 and TRBJ1-6): DGGITQSPKYLFRKEGQNVTLSCEQNLNHDAMYWYRQDPGQGLRLIYYSQIVNDFQKGDIAEGYSVSREKKESFPLTVTSAQKNPTAFYLCASSTTVNSPLHFGNGTRLTVT.

There are a few counts of this clone. The chain combines TRBV27 with TRBJ1-5; D is ambiguous. Germline V gene lookup returns CDR1 MNHEY and CDR2 SMNVEV (reference sequence). Trimming took off 8 bases at V and 3 bases at J, with 17 bases between the two ends. The CDR3 loop spans 15 amino acids. CDR3 loop: CASHAGMQPNQPQHF. The CDR3 DNA is TGTGCCAGCCACGCGGGGATGCAGCCCAATCAGCCCCAGCATTTT.

The chain joins TRBV15 to TRBJ1-4; 12 positions agree with TRBD1. Germline loops: CDR1 LNHNV, CDR2 YYDKDF (reference sequence). The CDR3 sequence is 18 residues long. V shed 8 bases, J shed 5 bases, and the junction held 15 bases outside the gene matches. CDR3 residues: CATLTGRDRGRENEKLFF. In nucleotides, the CDR3 is TGTGCCACCTTGACAGGAAGGGACAGGGGGCGCGAGAATGAAAAACTGTTTTTT.

Only one count was recorded for this clone. The chain has TRBV9 and TRBJ2-7; D perhaps matches TRBD1 (5 bases). The V gene lost 4 bases and the J gene lost 7 bases, with 18 bases spanning the gap. From germline, CDR1 is SGDLS and CDR2 YYNGEE. CDR3 length equals 14 residues. The DNA of the CDR3 is TGTGCCAGCAGCAGTGGGGCAGTCTTGGAGGAGCAGTACTTC. The encoded protein is CASSSGAVLEEQYF. The full variable domain, completed using reference TRBV9 and TRBJ2-7, is DSGVTQTPKHLITATGQRVTLRCSPRSGDLSVYWYQQSLDQGLQFLIQYYNGEERAKGNILERFSAQQFPDLHSELNLSSLELGDSALYFCASSSGAVLEEQYFGPGTRLTVT.